Listed below are T cell receptor beta chains from one sample, sequenced in a study of T cell repertoires in cytomegalovirus infection. A single record per CDR3 protein comes from TCRdb applying MiXCR to the reads. The table includes 84,000 or so distinct CDR3 sequences, about 44% detected once. Their recognized antigens are unknown. The sequencing used CD8+ T cells from cultured PBMCs, collected from culture after CMV antigen stimulation. These receptors all come from a human donor in good health (CMV status not recorded). Some clones in this sample may be carry-over from other donors' samples. Each CDR3 is given with its conserved first and last residue. The order of the fields is J gene, clone size, D gene, V gene, CDR3 length, CDR3 DNA, CDR3 protein. A D gene is named only where the DNA matches it firmly. Expanded clones get a size class; other rows say once, few or many, or leave the size out.

j_call: TRBJ1-5; clone_size: few; d_call: .; v_call: TRBV6-5; cdr3_length: 17; cdr3_nt: TGTGCCAGCAGTTACTCGGGGAGGGGGGCAACGAATCAGCCCCAGCATTTT; cdr3_aa: CASSYSGRGATNQPQHF
j_call: TRBJ1-5; clone_size: once; d_call: .; v_call: TRBV28; cdr3_length: 13; cdr3_nt: TGTGCCAGCAGCAGGACAGCCTATCAGCCCCAGCATTTT; cdr3_aa: CASSRTAYQPQHF
j_call: TRBJ1-5; clone_size: .; d_call: .; v_call: TRBV7-6; cdr3_length: 15; cdr3_nt: TGTGCCAGCAGCTTAGAGTCGGGGGCAGGGCAGCCCCAGCATTTT; cdr3_aa: CASSLESGAGQPQHF
j_call: TRBJ2-5; clone_size: .; d_call: .; v_call: TRBV24-1; cdr3_length: 15; cdr3_nt: TGTGCCACCAGTGATTTGGGCAGGGGGGAAGAGACCCAGTACTTC; cdr3_aa: CATSDLGRGEETQYF
j_call: TRBJ2-7; clone_size: .; d_call: .; v_call: TRBV11-2; cdr3_length: 13; cdr3_nt: TGTGCCAGCAGCTTAGACTTGGGCCACGAGCAGTACTTC; cdr3_aa: CASSLDLGHEQYF
j_call: TRBJ2-3; clone_size: .; d_call: .; v_call: TRBV7-2; cdr3_length: 14; cdr3_nt: TGTGCCAGCAGCGTTAGCGGAGACACAGATACGCAGTATTTT; cdr3_aa: CASSVSGDTDTQYF
j_call: TRBJ1-1; clone_size: once; d_call: .; v_call: TRBV27; cdr3_length: 12; cdr3_nt: TGTGCCAGCAGTTTTTGGGGGAGTGAAGCTTTCTTT; cdr3_aa: CASSFWGSEAFF
j_call: TRBJ1-1; clone_size: .; d_call: TRBD1; v_call: TRBV7-2; cdr3_length: 14; cdr3_nt: TGTGCCAGCAGCTTCGGGACAGCGAACACTGAAGCTTTCTTT; cdr3_aa: CASSFGTANTEAFF
j_call: TRBJ1-1; clone_size: .; d_call: .; v_call: TRBV5-4; cdr3_length: 17; cdr3_nt: TGTGCCAGCAGTTATTTGCTCCCGTGGACAGTGAACACTGAAGCTTTCTTT; cdr3_aa: CASSYLLPWTVNTEAFF
j_call: TRBJ2-7; clone_size: .; d_call: TRBD1; v_call: TRBV11-2; cdr3_length: 17; cdr3_nt: TGTGCCAGCAGCTTAGACCCCCCCGGACAGGCCATGTACGAGCAGTACTTC; cdr3_aa: CASSLDPPGQAMYEQYF
j_call: TRBJ2-2; clone_size: .; d_call: .; v_call: TRBV11-2; cdr3_length: 12; cdr3_nt: TGTGCCAGCAGCTTCCGCGGCCGGGAGCTGTTTTTT; cdr3_aa: CASSFRGRELFF